This T cell receptor (beta chain) emerged from a study of blood T cell repertoires in COVID-19. As for the study in general: The samples span acute and convalescent COVID-19 from the United States, Italy and Spain. The analysed material was cDNA or gDNA that came from T cells, B-cell-depleted T cells, or PBMCs.

The germline CDR1 and CDR2 sequences are MNHEY and SVGAGI. The CDR3 contains 13 residues. With 8 bases removed from V and 3 bases from J, the gap between germline ends came to 14 bases. In the authors' workflow: It was from reference gene primer amplification that nucleated cell counts were estimated. Profiled with immunoSEQ multiplex PCR; TCRdb holds only in-frame clones, not every one. V, J and clone size derive from that table, while D and trimming were established from the DNA sequence. The sample consists of nearly 200,000 clones, almost 85% of them appearing once. The TCR was taken from a woman in her seventies with active or convalescent COVID-19. The rearrangement links TRBV6-5 to TRBJ2-7; no definite D call. The material sequenced was peripheral blood. This chain's CDR3 is CASGGLGHYEQYF. CDR3 in DNA: TGTGCCAGCGGCGGCCTTGGCCACTACGAGCAGTACTTC.